Following are 18 T cell receptor beta chains from one sample sequenced in a study of blood T cells in healthy people across ages. A second about 6 to 12 cycle PCR used barcoded and J-beta primers. TCRdb independently ran MiXCR on the 5' RACE reads; one entry per CDR3 protein. The repertoire includes about 900,000 distinct CDR3 sequences, approximately 65% of them detected once, and about a quarter sits in the top ten. The sample comprised blood. The source is a young man in good health.

This chain connects TRBV7-2 to TRBJ2-1, with 7 bases that match TRBD1. The J call may be wrong; the DNA end is better matched by TRBJ2-7. Germline CDR1 SGHTA, CDR2 FQGNSA. The CDR3 spans 14 residues. For the CDR3, the DNA is TGTGCCAGCAGAGACAGGGTCTCCTACAATGAGCAGTACTTC. This translates into CASRDRVSYNEQYF.

The rearrangement joins TRBV28 to TRBJ2-1; 8 bases are shared with TRBD1. Losses at the gene ends were 6 bases for V and 10 bases for J; bases not matched to a gene: 14. This CDR3 contains 15 residues. The germline V gene has CDR1 MDHEN and CDR2 SYDVKM. The CDR3 DNA is TGTGCCAGCAGCTCCGCGGGACAGGCCACCAAGGAGCAGTTCTTC. It encodes CASSSAGQATKEQFF.

This clonotype came up once. V and J are TRBV30 and TRBJ1-1; perhaps TRBD1 as D (6 bases). This CDR3 is 12 amino acids long. The V end lost 3 bases, the J end lost 5 bases, and 10 bases lay between the germline ends. From germline, CDR1 is GTSNPN and CDR2 SVGIG (reference sequence). The CDR3 is CAWSRGGTEAFF. The CDR3 DNA reads as TGTGCCTGGAGCCGAGGGGGAACTGAAGCTTTCTTT.

The chain links TRBV7-2 to TRBJ2-4; D remains ambiguous. The end of the DNA fits TRBJ2-7 better, so the J call may be wrong. The germline gives CDR1 SGHTA, CDR2 FQGNSA. This CDR3 comprises 13 residues. CDR3 bases: TGTGCCAGCAGCTTAGTTCTGGACTACGAGCAGTACTTC. This gives the protein CASSLVLDYEQYF.

In DNA form, the CDR3 reads TGTGCCAGCAGCGCAACTAGCGGGGGAAACATTCAGTACTTC. Translation gives CASSATSGGNIQYF. This chain joins TRBV7-3 and TRBJ2-4, with 11 bases that match TRBD2. The CDR3 contains 14 residues. Germline V gives CDR1 SGHTA, CDR2 FQGTGA. The V gene end was trimmed by 5 bases and the J gene end by 6 bases; junction bases not matched to a gene: 3.

The V call is TRBV7-9, the J call TRBJ2-1, with D unclear. The ends were cut back, 5 bases at V and 10 bases at J, with 18 bases in the middle. The germline V gene encodes CDR1 SEHNR and CDR2 FQNEAQ (reference sequence). The CDR3 is 14 amino acids. The chain's CDR3 is CASSPSGPPREQFF. In DNA form, the CDR3 reads TGTGCCAGCAGCCCTTCCGGGCCACCCAGGGAGCAGTTCTTC. The entire variable domain, with the rest obtained from reference TRBV7-9 and TRBJ2-1, is as follows: DTGVSQNPRHKITKRGQNVTFRCDPISEHNRLYWYRQTLGQGPEFLTYFQNEAQLEKSRLLSDRFSAERPKGSFSTLEIQRTEQGDSAMYLCASSPSGPPREQFFGPGTRLTVL.

This chain uses TRBV4-1 with TRBJ1-5; D remains unclear. Germline V gene sequence: CDR1 MGHRA, CDR2 YSYEKL. CDR3 length equals 18 residues. Trimming cost V 4 bases and J 2 bases, with 21 bases left between them. CDR3 residues: CASSLLARLGKGNQPQHF. The DNA for the CDR3 is TGCGCCAGCAGCCTCCTTGCCCGACTCGGCAAGGGCAATCAGCCCCAGCATTTT.

This clonotype was seen at least ten times. The germline gene is not matched at one end of the junction; a read error may be the cause. The chain is built from TRBV4-3 and TRBJ1-2; D gene ambiguous. Germline V gene data show CDR1 as LGHNA and CDR2 as YSLEER. The CDR3 runs 14 residues. DNA of the CDR3: TGTGCCAGCAGCCAAGACCGGGGAAACTATGGCTACACCTTC. Translated, it gives CASSQDRGNYGYTF.

The rearrangement links TRBV20-1 to TRBJ2-7; D is possibly TRBD2 (6 bases). The V gene's germline CDR1 is DFQATT and CDR2 SNEGSKA (reference sequence). The CDR3 is made up of 14 amino acids. Trimming took 5 bases from V and 3 from J, leaving 17 bases between them. This CDR3 reads CSAAPGLANYEQYF. In DNA, the CDR3 is TGCAGTGCTGCCCCGGGACTTGCCAACTACGAGCAGTACTTC.

The chain has TRBV20-1 and TRBJ1-5, with D possibly matching TRBD1 (5 bases). This CDR3 contains 13 residues. Germline lookup yields CDR1 DFQATT and CDR2 SNEGSKA (reference sequence). The V gene lost 7 bases and the J gene lost 0 bases, with 10 bases spanning the gap. This chain's CDR3 is CSVSRDSNQPQHF. The CDR3 DNA reads TGCAGTGTTTCCAGGGATAGCAATCAGCCCCAGCATTTT.

The gene calls are TRBV20-1 and TRBJ2-7; the match to TRBD1 covers 8 bases. Trimming at V came to 0 bases and at J to 2 bases, leaving 6 bases not matched to a gene. The CDR3 covers 15 residues. CDR1 is DFQATT, CDR2 SNEGSKA, per germline (reference sequence). As DNA, the CDR3 is TGCAGTGCTAGAGATGGACAGGGAAATACCTACGAGCAGTACTTC. Translating it yields CSARDGQGNTYEQYF.

The chain joins TRBV9 to TRBJ2-3, with 7 bases that match TRBD2. Germline CDR1 SGDLS, CDR2 YYNGEE. V lost 3 bases, J lost 5 bases, and 9 bases stayed unmatched. The CDR3 sequence is 15 residues long. CDR3 in amino acids: CASSAQVRGEDTQYF. The DNA of the CDR3 is TGTGCCAGCAGCGCCCAGGTACGGGGGGAAGATACGCAGTATTTT.

This clonotype came up a few times. The rearrangement links TRBV4-2 to TRBJ2-5; 8 positions match TRBD1. The V gene end was trimmed by 3 bases and the J gene end by 3 bases; junction bases not matched to a gene: 6. In germline, CDR1 is LGHNA, CDR2 YNFKEQ. This CDR3 comprises 15 residues. The CDR3 protein is CASSHDPTGEETQYF. In DNA form, the CDR3 reads TGTGCCAGCAGCCACGACCCGACAGGGGAAGAGACCCAGTACTTC.

This clonotype occurred a few times. This chain joins TRBV6-2 or TRBV6-3 and TRBJ2-1, with D unclear. Trimming cost V 10 bases and J 6 bases, with 10 bases left between them. The CDR3 has 11 amino acids. CDR1 is MNHEY and CDR2 is SVGEGT in the germline V gene. The CDR3 loop is CATDASNEQFF. CDR3 coding DNA: TGTGCCACAGACGCTTCCAATGAGCAGTTCTTC.

The chain recombines TRBV20-1 with TRBJ2-1, with D tentatively TRBD1 (5 bases). Germline lookup yields CDR1 DFQATT and CDR2 SNEGSKA (reference sequence). The length of the CDR3 is 12 residues. Trimming took off 0 bases at V and 8 bases at J, with 8 bases between the two ends. The CDR3: CSARDQGYEQFF. In DNA form, the CDR3 reads TGCAGTGCTAGAGATCAGGGTTATGAGCAGTTCTTC.

The chain carries TRBV27 and TRBJ2-7, with D possibly called TRBD1 or TRBD2 (5 bases each). Trimming removed 8 bases from V and 0 bases from J, with 11 bases in between. The CDR3 has 13 residues. CDR1 is MNHEY, CDR2 SMNVEV, per germline (reference sequence). CDR3 bases: TGTGCCAGCGCCTGGGACCGCTCCTACGAGCAGTACTTC. Translating gives CASAWDRSYEQYF.

The V and J genes are TRBV4-1 and TRBJ2-4, with a possible D match to TRBD2 (5 bases). The DNA end lines up better with TRBJ2-7; the J call may be wrong. Germline V gene lookup returns CDR1 MGHRA and CDR2 YSYEKL. The length of the CDR3 is 16 residues. CDR3 coding DNA: TGCGCCAGCAGCCAAGAGCTCGGGTTGCGGGCGTACGAGCAGTACTTC. Protein sequence: CASSQELGLRAYEQYF.

V is TRBV12-3 or TRBV12-4 and J is TRBJ2-7, with D possibly TRBD1 on 7 matching bases. Trimming removed 2 bases at V and 5 bases at J, with 13 bases between. CDR3 length equals 14 residues. Here the CDR3 DNA reads TGTGCCAGCAGTTTATCCAGGGGGGACCACGAGCAGTACTTC. Translation: CASSLSRGDHEQYF.